A single sample is the source of the 26 T cell receptor beta chains below, sequenced in a study of blood T cell repertoires in COVID-19. The data were produced by immunoSEQ multiplex PCR, yet TCRdb's version contains in-frame clones alone and is incomplete. The profile shows over 25,000 clones, about 78% of them singletons. The sample comprised peripheral blood. These receptors were taken from a man of 80 years or more with acute or convalescent COVID-19.

CDR3 sequence (DNA): TGCGCCAGCAGCCTAAACACAGGCACCTACGAGCAGTACTTC. It encodes CASSLNTGTYEQYF. This chain uses TRBV4-1 with TRBJ2-7; weak D call: TRBD1 (5 bases). The CDR3 is 14 residues long. Trimming left V 4 bases short and J 2 bases short, with 12 bases between. Germline V gene lookup returns CDR1 MGHRA and CDR2 YSYEKL.

The chain uses TRBV5-5 and TRBJ1-5; 8 nucleotides match TRBD1. From germline, CDR1 is SGHKS and CDR2 YYEKEE (reference sequence). Unmatched junction bases numbered 2, after V lost 4 bases and J lost 5 bases. The CDR3 length is 13 residues. CDR3 residues: CASSQTGDQPQHF. In nucleotides, the CDR3 is TGTGCCAGCAGCCAGACAGGGGATCAGCCCCAGCATTTT. Combining the CDR3 with reference TRBV5-5 and TRBJ1-5 gives the whole variable domain DAGVTQSPTHLIKTRGQQVTLRCSPISGHKSVSWYQQVLGQGPQFIFQYYEKEERGRGNFPDRFSARQFPNYSSELNVNALLLGDSALYLCASSQTGDQPQHFGDGTRLSIL.

The V call is TRBV29-1, the J call TRBJ1-2; TRBD1 agrees at 7 bases. After removal of 6 bases from V and 3 bases from J, the junction contained 7 bases not matched to a gene. The V gene's germline CDR1 is SQVTM and CDR2 ANQGSEA. The CDR3 runs to 13 residues. The CDR3: CSVYTGDHYGYTF. Written as DNA, the CDR3 is TGCAGCGTGTACACAGGGGATCACTATGGCTACACCTTC.

Only one count was recorded for this clone. The rearrangement joins TRBV25-1 to TRBJ1-1, with D perhaps TRBD1 (6 bases). The CDR3 has 15 amino acids. Trimming removed 8 bases from V and 8 bases from J, with 24 bases in between. Germline CDR1 is MGHDK and CDR2 is SYGVNS. CDR3 sequence reads: CASGQTAGFHTEAFF. The CDR3 DNA reads as TGTGCCAGCGGACAGACAGCCGGGTTTCATACAGAAGCTTTCTTT.

The V and J genes are TRBV19 and TRBJ2-3; TRBD2 matches at 10 bases. Germline CDR1 LNHDA, CDR2 SQIVND (reference sequence). This CDR3 is built from 15 residues. The V and J ends lost 5 bases and 6 bases, in that order; junction bases with no gene match: 8. The CDR3 reads CASSSERGGRDTQYF. The CDR3, as DNA: TGTGCCAGTAGTTCAGAGCGGGGGGGCAGGGATACGCAGTATTTT.

The rearrangement uses TRBV12-5 and TRBJ2-7; D gene unclear. V lost 3 bases and J lost 4, with 7 bases in between. The CDR3 is made up of 12 amino acids. Germline V CDR1 and CDR2: LGHNT, FRNRAP. CDR3 in DNA: TGTGCTAGTGGTTTTTTCCCTTACGAGCAGTACTTC. It encodes CASGFFPYEQYF. The whole variable domain, remainder taken from reference TRBV12-5 and TRBJ2-7, is DARVTQTPRHKVTEMGQEVTMRCQPILGHNTVFWYRQTMMQGLELLAYFRNRAPLDDSGMPKDRFSAEMPDATLATLKIQPSEPRDSAVYFCASGFFPYEQYFGPGTRLTVT.

The V gene is TRBV5-1, the J gene TRBJ2-7, with 13 positions matching TRBD2. V dropped 4 bases and J dropped 9; count of bases not matched to a gene: 16. The germline V gene encodes CDR1 SGHRS and CDR2 YFSETQ. This CDR3 has 17 amino acids. The CDR3 loop is CASSLSGLGTSGDRQYF. The DNA for the CDR3 is TGCGCCAGCAGCCTATCCGGGCTGGGGACTAGCGGGGATCGGCAGTACTTC.

The table lists this clone with a count of one. The V gene is TRBV7-3, the J gene TRBJ2-4; possibly TRBD1 for D (7 bases). The ends were cut back, 0 bases at V and 8 bases at J, with 14 bases in the middle. Germline CDR1 is SGHTA and CDR2 is FQGTGA. CDR3 length: 15 residues. Here the CDR3 DNA reads TGTGCCAGCAGCTTAACGGGCCAGGGGGGCGACATTCAGTACTTC. It yields the protein CASSLTGQGGDIQYF.

The chain employs TRBV5-1 and TRBJ1-6; D call uncertain. Germline assignment: CDR1 SGHRS and CDR2 YFSETQ. V was trimmed by 2 bases and J by 7 bases, leaving 13 bases between them. The CDR3 runs to 15 residues. The CDR3 DNA follows: TGCGCCAGCAGCTTTTCGGGGAATCAGAATTCACCCCTCCACTTT. As protein: CASSFSGNQNSPLHF.

The V call is TRBV28, the J call TRBJ2-7, with unresolved D. Germline assignment: CDR1 MDHEN and CDR2 SYDVKM. V was clipped by 6 bases and J by 7 bases, with 7 bases between them. This CDR3 has 10 residues. CDR3 amino acids: CASSTVEQYF. DNA for the CDR3: TGTGCCAGCAGCACAGTGGAGCAGTACTTC.

The chain uses TRBV10-2 and TRBJ2-3; 7 bases line up with TRBD1. This CDR3 has 14 amino acids. Germline CDR1 WSHSY, CDR2 SAAADI. J was trimmed by 2 bases and V by 9 bases; bases with no gene match: 8. The CDR3 region is CASRTGKITDTQYF. The CDR3 nucleotides read TGCGCCAGTAGGACAGGCAAAATCACAGATACGCAGTATTTT.

This clone appeared a single time. The genes are TRBV5-6 and TRBJ2-5; D not certain. This CDR3 is 14 amino acids long. Trimming took off 4 bases at V and 4 bases at J, with 14 bases between the two ends. Germline V gene data show CDR1 as SGHDT and CDR2 as YYEEEE. CDR3 DNA sequence: TGTGCCAGCAGCCGTAAAACACCGGGAGAGACCCAGTACTTC. Translating gives CASSRKTPGETQYF.

The chain joins TRBV18 to TRBJ1-1, with D perhaps matching TRBD1 (5 bases). From germline, CDR1 is KGHSH and CDR2 LQKENI. V dropped 5 bases and J dropped 0 bases, with 16 bases sitting between them. CDR3 length: 16 amino acids. CDR3 region: CASSDRQTDMNTEAFF. The CDR3 coding sequence is TGTGCCAGCTCAGACCGACAGACCGATATGAACACTGAAGCTTTCTTT.

The gene calls are TRBV5-8 and TRBJ1-3; D not resolved. The germline V gene encodes CDR1 SGHTS and CDR2 YDEGEE. Trimming left V 10 bases short and J 0 bases short, with 11 bases between. This CDR3 spans 13 amino acids. The CDR3 sequence is CAFPSSSGNTIYF. The CDR3 bases are TGTGCCTTCCCCTCGAGCTCTGGAAACACCATATATTTT.

The CDR3 sequence: CASSSHLPGSNQPQHF. For the CDR3, the DNA is TGTGCCAGCAGCTCCCACCTACCTGGTAGCAATCAGCCCCAGCATTTT. The chain links TRBV7-2 to TRBJ1-5; D remains unclear. CDR1 is SGHTA, CDR2 FQGNSA, per germline. V was shortened by 4 bases and J by 0 bases, with 13 bases between the two germline ends. This CDR3 has 16 residues.

The CDR3 DNA follows: TGTGCCAGTACCATGGACAAGAAGAACACTGAAGCTTTCTTT. This translates into CASTMDKKNTEAFF. V and J are TRBV19 and TRBJ1-1, with D possibly being TRBD1 (5 bases). Germline-derived CDR1 and CDR2 are LNHDA and SQIVND (reference sequence). The CDR3 covers 14 residues. Trimming left V 7 bases short and J 1 base short, with 13 bases between.

This chain links TRBV5-6 with TRBJ1-2, with D maybe TRBD1 (5 bases). CDR3 size: 13 residues. Trimming removed 0 bases at V and 7 bases at J, with 10 bases between. CDR1 SGHDT and CDR2 YYEEEE come from the germline V gene. This CDR3 reads CASSLVGEGGYTF. In nucleotides, the CDR3 is TGTGCCAGCAGCTTGGTAGGGGAAGGTGGCTACACCTTC.

This chain joins TRBV12-3 or TRBV12-4 and TRBJ2-5; perhaps TRBD2 as D (5 bases). V lost 3 bases, J lost 5 bases, and 10 bases lay in between. The CDR3 has 13 amino acids. CDR3 protein: CASSLERFETQYF. The CDR3 DNA is TGTGCCAGCAGTTTGGAGCGGTTCGAGACCCAGTACTTC.

This rearrangement joins TRBV27 to TRBJ1-2; 7 bases align to TRBD1. The J segment lost 4 bases and the V segment lost 6 bases, leaving 8 bases of the junction unmatched. The CDR3 is 14 amino acids. Germline CDR1 is MNHEY and CDR2 is SMNVEV (reference sequence). This CDR3 is CASSRQGRSYGYTF. In DNA, the CDR3 is TGTGCCAGCAGCCGACAGGGTCGGAGCTATGGCTACACCTTC.

This chain joins TRBV15 and TRBJ1-3; 7 bases align to TRBD1. Unmatched junction bases numbered 1, after V lost 5 bases and J lost 0 bases. This CDR3 contains 14 residues. Per the germline V gene, CDR1 is LNHNV and CDR2 is YYDKDF (reference sequence). CDR3 sequence reads: CATSGTVSGNTIYF. For the CDR3, the DNA is TGTGCCACCAGCGGGACAGTCTCTGGAAACACCATATATTTT.

This clone was recorded only once. The chain uses TRBV4-1 and TRBJ1-4; tentative D call: TRBD1 (6 bases). The CDR3 sequence is 16 residues long. Germline V gene data show CDR1 as MGHRA and CDR2 as YSYEKL. The V and J ends lost 1 base and 4 bases respectively, with 13 bases between them. Written as DNA, the CDR3 is TGCGCCAGCAGCCAAGCCGGACAGACAGTTAATGAAAAACTGTTTTTT. Translation gives CASSQAGQTVNEKLFF.

This chain joins TRBV19 and TRBJ2-7; tentatively, D is TRBD1 (6 bases). V was pared by 6 bases and J by 0 bases, with 9 bases between. Germline V gives CDR1 LNHDA, CDR2 SQIVND (reference sequence). The CDR3 is 13 residues long. The CDR3, as DNA: TGTGCCAGTAGCCGGGACACCTCCTACGAGCAGTACTTC. Encoded protein: CASSRDTSYEQYF.

This clone was counted between two and nine times. The chain recombines TRBV19 with TRBJ1-1; a weak D match, TRBD1 (6 bases). The CDR3 covers 15 residues. Germline V lookup: CDR1 LNHDA, CDR2 SQIVND (reference sequence). The V end was cut by 5 bases, the J end by 4 bases, with 17 bases between. CDR3 protein: CASSSGGAGATEAFF. The CDR3 coding sequence is TGTGCCAGTAGTTCGGGGGGCGCGGGAGCCACTGAAGCTTTCTTT.

This chain links TRBV5-6 with TRBJ2-1; 13 bases align to TRBD2. Germline V gives CDR1 SGHDT, CDR2 YYEEEE. V dropped 4 bases and J dropped 7; count of bases not matched to a gene: 5. The CDR3 contains 15 residues. The CDR3 bases are TGTGCCAGCAGCCTCGGACTAGCGGGGGCTAATGAGCAGTTCTTC. This encodes CASSLGLAGANEQFF.

This clone was observed a handful of times. The rearrangement links TRBV7-3 to TRBJ2-3, with TRBD2 matching over 12 bases. The CDR3 consists of 14 residues. J lost 6 bases, V lost 7 bases, and 5 bases had no gene match. Germline CDR1 and CDR2: SGHTA and FQGTGA. The chain's CDR3 is CASKLAGGSDTQYF. The CDR3 DNA reads TGTGCCAGCAAACTAGCGGGGGGTTCGGATACGCAGTATTTT.

The sample holds a few counts of this clone. The chain links TRBV19 to TRBJ1-2; 9 bases fit TRBD1. Germline CDR1 LNHDA, CDR2 SQIVND (reference sequence). This CDR3 contains 14 residues. The junction had 5 bases not matched to a gene; V was cut back by 6 bases and J by 3 bases. The CDR3 sequence is CASSGDRVYYGYTF. DNA of the CDR3: TGTGCCAGTAGCGGGGACAGGGTCTACTATGGCTACACCTTC.